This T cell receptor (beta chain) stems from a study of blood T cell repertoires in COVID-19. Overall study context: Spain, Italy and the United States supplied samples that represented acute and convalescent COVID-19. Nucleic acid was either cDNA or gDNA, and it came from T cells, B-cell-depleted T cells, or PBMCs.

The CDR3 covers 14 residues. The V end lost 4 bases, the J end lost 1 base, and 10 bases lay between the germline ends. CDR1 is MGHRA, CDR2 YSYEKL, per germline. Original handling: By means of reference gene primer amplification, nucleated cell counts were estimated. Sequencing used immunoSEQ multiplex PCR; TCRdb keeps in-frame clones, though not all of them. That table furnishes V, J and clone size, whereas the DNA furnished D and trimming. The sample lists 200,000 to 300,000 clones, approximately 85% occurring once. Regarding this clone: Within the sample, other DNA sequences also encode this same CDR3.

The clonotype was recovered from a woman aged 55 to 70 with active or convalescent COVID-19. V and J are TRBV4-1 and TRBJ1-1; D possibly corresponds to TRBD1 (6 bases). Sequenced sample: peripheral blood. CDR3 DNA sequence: TGCGCCAGCAGCCCGGAGACAGGGAACACTGAAGCTTTCTTT. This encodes CASSPETGNTEAFF.